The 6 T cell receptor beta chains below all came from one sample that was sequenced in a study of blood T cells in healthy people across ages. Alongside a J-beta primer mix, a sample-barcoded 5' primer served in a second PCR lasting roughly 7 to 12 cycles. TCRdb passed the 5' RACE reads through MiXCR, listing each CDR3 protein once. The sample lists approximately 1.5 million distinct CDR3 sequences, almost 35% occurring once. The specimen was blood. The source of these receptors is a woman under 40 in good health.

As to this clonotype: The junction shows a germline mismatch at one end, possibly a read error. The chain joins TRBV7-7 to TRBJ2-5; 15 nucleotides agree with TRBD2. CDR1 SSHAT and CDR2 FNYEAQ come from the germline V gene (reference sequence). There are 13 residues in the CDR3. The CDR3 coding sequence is TGCCTAGTCGGGACTAGCGGGGGGGAGACCCAGTACTTC. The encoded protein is CLVGTSGGETQYF.

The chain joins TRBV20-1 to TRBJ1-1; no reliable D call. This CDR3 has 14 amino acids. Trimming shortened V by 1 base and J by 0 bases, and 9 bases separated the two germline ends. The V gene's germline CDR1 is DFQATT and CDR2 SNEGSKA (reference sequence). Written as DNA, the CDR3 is TGCAGTGCTAGAGCGTTGGACCTGAACACTGAAGCTTTCTTT. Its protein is CSARALDLNTEAFF.

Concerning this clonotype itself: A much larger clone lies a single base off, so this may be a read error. This chain's CDR3 is CVSSLGDRYTDTQYF. As DNA, the CDR3 is TGTGTCAGCAGCTTAGGGGACAGATACACAGATACGCAGTATTTT. This chain connects TRBV7-8 to TRBJ2-3, with TRBD1 identical over 7 bases. The CDR3 is made up of 15 amino acids. CDR1 is SGHVS, CDR2 FQNEAQ, per germline.

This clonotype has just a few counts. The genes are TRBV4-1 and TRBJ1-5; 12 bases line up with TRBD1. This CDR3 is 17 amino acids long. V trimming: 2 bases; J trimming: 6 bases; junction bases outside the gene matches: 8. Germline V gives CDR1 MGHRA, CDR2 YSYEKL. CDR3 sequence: CASSQNPGQGAGQPQHF. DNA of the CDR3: TGCGCCAGCAGCCAAAACCCGGGACAGGGGGCCGGTCAGCCCCAGCATTTT.

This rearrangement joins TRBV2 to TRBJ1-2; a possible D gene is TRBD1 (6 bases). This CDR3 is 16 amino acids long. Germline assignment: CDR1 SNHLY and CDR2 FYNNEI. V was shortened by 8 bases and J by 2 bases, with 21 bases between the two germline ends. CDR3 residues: CASGGPGTRSNYGYTF. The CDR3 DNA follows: TGTGCCAGCGGGGGGCCGGGGACCCGATCCAACTATGGCTACACCTTC.

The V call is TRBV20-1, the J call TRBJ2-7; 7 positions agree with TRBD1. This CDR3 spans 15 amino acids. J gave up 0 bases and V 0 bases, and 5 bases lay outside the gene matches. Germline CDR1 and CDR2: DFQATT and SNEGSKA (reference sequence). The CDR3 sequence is CSARDPTGNSYEQYF. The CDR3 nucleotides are TGCAGTGCTAGAGACCCGACAGGGAACTCCTACGAGCAGTACTTC.